The clone carrying this T cell receptor beta chain was detected ten times or more. The germline gives CDR1 MNHNS, CDR2 SASEGT. This CDR3 is 15 amino acids long. Trimming at V came to 0 bases and at J to 4 bases, leaving 5 bases not matched to a gene. The data are from a study of T cell repertoires in cytomegalovirus infection. TCRdb processed the reads anew with MiXCR; each CDR3 protein has one entry. The table includes fewer than 550,000 distinct CDR3 sequences, approximately 33% detected once. Sequencing was done on a sample of PBMCs. The clonotype originates from a human donor in good health (CMV status not recorded). Some clones in this sample may be carry-over from other donors' samples. The chain has TRBV6-1 and TRBJ1-1; 7 bases match TRBD1. CDR3 DNA: TGTGCCAGCAGTGAAGCCGGGACAGACCCCACTGAAGCTTTCTTT. This encodes CASSEAGTDPTEAFF.